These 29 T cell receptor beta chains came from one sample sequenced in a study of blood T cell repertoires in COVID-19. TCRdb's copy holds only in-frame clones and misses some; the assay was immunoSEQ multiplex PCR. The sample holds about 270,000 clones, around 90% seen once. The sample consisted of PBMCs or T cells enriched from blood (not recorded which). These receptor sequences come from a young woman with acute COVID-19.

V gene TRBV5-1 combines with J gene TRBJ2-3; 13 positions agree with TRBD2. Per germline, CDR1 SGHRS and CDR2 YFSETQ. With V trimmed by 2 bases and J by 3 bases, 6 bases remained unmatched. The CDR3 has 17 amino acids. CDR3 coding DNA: TGCGCCAGCAGCTTAATAGGGGGACTAGCGGGAACAGATACGCAGTATTTT. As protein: CASSLIGGLAGTDTQYF.

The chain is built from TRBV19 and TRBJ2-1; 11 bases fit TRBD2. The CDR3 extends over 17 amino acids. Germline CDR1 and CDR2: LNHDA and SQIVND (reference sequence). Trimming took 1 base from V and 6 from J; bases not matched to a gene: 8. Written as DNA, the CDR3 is TGTGCCAGTAGTATAGCCCTTCTAGCGGGAGGATTCAATGAGCAGTTCTTC. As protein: CASSIALLAGGFNEQFF.

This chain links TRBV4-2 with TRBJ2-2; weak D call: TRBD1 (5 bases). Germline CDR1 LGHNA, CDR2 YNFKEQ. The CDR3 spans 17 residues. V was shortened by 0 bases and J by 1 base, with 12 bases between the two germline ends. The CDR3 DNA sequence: TGTGCCAGCAGCCAAGAGGTGGCAGGGAAGAACACCGGGGAGCTGTTTTTT. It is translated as CASSQEVAGKNTGELFF.

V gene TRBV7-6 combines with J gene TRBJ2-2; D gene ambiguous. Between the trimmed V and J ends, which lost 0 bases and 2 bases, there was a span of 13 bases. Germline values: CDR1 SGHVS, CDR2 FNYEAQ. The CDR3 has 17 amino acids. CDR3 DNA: TGTGCCAGCAGCTTAGCGGTGTCAGAAATTAACACCGGGGAGCTGTTTTTT. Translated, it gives CASSLAVSEINTGELFF.

CDR3 nucleotides: TGTGCCAGCAGTGGGACAGGCTACGAGCAGTACTTC. Its translation is CASSGTGYEQYF. This rearrangement joins TRBV12-3 or TRBV12-4 to TRBJ2-7, with 8 bases that match TRBD1. The junction had 0 bases not matched to a gene; V was cut back by 5 bases and J by 3 bases. The length of the CDR3 is 12 residues.

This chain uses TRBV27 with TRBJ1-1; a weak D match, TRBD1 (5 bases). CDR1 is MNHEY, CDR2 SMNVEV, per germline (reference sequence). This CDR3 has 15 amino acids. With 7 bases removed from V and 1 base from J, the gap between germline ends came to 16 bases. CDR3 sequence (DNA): TGTGCCAGCACCCGCGGGGACGGAAGGAACACTGAAGCTTTCTTT. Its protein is CASTRGDGRNTEAFF.

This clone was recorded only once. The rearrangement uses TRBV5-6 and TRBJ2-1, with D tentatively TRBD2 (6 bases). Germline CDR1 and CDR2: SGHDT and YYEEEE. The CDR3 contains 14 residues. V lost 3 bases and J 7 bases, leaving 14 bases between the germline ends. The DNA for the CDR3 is TGTGCCAGCAGCTCAGCAACTAGCAAGAATGAGCAGTTCTTC. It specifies CASSSATSKNEQFF.

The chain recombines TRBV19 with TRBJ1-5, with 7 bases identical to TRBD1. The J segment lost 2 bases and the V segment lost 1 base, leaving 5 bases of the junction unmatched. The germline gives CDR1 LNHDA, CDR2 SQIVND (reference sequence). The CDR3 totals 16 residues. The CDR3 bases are TGTGCCAGTAGTATAGCAGGGGGTTTTGGCAATCAGCCCCAGCATTTT. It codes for CASSIAGGFGNQPQHF.

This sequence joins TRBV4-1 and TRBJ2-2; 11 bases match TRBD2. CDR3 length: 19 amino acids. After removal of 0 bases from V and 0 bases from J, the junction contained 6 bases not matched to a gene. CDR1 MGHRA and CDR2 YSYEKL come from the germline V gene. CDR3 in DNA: TGCGCCAGCAGCCAAGAATCTAGCGGGAGGACATCGAACACCGGGGAGCTGTTTTTT. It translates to CASSQESSGRTSNTGELFF.

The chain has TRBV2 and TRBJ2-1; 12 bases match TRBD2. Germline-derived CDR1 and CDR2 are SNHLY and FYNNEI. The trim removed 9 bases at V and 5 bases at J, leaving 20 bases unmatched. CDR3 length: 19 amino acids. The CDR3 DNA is TGTGCCAGTGAGTCTAGCGGGAGGGGTCTCAATACGGGGGACAATGAGCAGTTCTTC. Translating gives CASESSGRGLNTGDNEQFF.

The CDR3: CASSFELNTEAFF. CDR3 DNA: TGTGCCAGCAGCTTTGAGTTAAACACTGAAGCTTTCTTT. The J gene is TRBJ1-1, the V gene TRBV7-9; D is uncertain. Germline loops: CDR1 SEHNR, CDR2 FQNEAQ (reference sequence). The CDR3 is 13 amino acids. Trimming removed 3 bases at V and 2 bases at J, with 7 bases between.

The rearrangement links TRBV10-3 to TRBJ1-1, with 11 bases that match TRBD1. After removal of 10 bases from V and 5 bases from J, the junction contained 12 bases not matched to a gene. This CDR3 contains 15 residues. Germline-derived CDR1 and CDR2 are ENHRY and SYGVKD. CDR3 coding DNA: TGTGCCACCTTAAACAAGGACAGGGGGCTTACTGAAGCTTTCTTT. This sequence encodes CATLNKDRGLTEAFF.

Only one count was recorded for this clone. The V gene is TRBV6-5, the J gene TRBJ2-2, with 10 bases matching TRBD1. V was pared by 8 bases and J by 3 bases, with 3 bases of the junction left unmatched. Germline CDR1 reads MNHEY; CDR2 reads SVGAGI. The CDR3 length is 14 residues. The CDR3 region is CASYGTGDTGELFF. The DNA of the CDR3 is TGTGCCAGCTACGGGACAGGGGACACCGGGGAGCTGTTTTTT.

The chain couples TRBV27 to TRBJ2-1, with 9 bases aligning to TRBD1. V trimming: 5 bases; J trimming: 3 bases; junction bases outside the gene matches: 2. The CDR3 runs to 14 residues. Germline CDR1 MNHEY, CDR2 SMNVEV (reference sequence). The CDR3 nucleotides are TGTGCCAGCAGTGGACAGGGGTACTACAATGAGCAGTTCTTC. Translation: CASSGQGYYNEQFF.

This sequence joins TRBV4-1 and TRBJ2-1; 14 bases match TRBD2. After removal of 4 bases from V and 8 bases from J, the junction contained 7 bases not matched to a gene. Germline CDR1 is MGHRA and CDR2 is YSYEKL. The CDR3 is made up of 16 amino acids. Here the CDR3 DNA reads TGCGCCAGCAGCCGCGGGCCGGGACTAGCGGGAGATGAGCAGTTCTTC. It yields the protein CASSRGPGLAGDEQFF.

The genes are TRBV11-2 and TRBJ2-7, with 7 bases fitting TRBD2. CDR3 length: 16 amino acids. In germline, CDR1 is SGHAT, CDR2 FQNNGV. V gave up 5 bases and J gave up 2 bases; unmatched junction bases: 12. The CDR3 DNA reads TGTGCCAGCAGCATACGGGGGGAGGCCGCGCCCTACGAGCAGTACTTC. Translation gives CASSIRGEAAPYEQYF.

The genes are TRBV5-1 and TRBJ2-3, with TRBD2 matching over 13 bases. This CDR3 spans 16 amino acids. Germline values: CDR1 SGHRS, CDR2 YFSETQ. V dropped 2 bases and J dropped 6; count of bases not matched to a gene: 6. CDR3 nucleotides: TGCGCCAGCAGCTTCTCGGGACTAGCGGGACCCGATACGCAGTATTTT. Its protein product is CASSFSGLAGPDTQYF. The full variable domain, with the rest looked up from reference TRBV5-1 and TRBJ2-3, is KAGVTQTPRYLIKTRGQQVTLSCSPISGHRSVSWYQQTPGQGLQFLFEYFSETQRNKGNFPGRFSGRQFSNSRSEMNVSTLELGDSALYLCASSFSGLAGPDTQYFGPGTRLTVL.

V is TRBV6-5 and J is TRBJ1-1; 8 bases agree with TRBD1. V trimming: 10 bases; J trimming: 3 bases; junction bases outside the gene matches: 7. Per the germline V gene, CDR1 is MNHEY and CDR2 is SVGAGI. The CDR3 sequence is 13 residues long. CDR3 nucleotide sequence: TGTGCCACCCTACAGGGGGAGGACACTGAAGCTTTCTTT. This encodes CATLQGEDTEAFF.

CDR3 protein: CASSLDRVNSPLHF. The DNA of the CDR3 is TGTGCCAGCAGTTTAGACAGGGTGAATTCACCCCTCCACTTT. The chain recombines TRBV27 with TRBJ1-6, with 7 nucleotides matching TRBD1. J lost 7 bases, V lost 2 bases, and 2 bases had no gene match. The CDR3 has 14 amino acids. CDR1 is MNHEY and CDR2 is SMNVEV in the germline V gene (reference sequence).

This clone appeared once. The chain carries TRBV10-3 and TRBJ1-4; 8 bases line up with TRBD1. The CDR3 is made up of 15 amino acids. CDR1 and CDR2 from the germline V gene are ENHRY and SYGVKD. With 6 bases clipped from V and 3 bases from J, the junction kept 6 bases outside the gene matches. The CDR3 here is CAISIDRGANEKLFF. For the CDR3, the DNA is TGTGCCATCAGCATAGACAGGGGAGCTAATGAAAAACTGTTTTTT.

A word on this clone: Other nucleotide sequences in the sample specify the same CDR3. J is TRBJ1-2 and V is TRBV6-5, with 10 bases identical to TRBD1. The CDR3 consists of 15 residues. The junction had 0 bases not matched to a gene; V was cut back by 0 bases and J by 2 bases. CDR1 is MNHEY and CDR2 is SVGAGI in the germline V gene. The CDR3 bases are TGTGCCAGCAGTTACTCGACAGGGGGCAACTATGGCTACACCTTC. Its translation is CASSYSTGGNYGYTF.

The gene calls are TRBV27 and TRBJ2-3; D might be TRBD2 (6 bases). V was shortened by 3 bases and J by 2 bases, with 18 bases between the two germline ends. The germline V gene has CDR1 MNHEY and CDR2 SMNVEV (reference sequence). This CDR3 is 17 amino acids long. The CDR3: CASSFRPGLAFTDTQYF. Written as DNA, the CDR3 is TGTGCCAGCAGTTTCCGGCCCGGGCTAGCGTTCACAGATACGCAGTATTTT.

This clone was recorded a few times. CDR3 DNA: TGTGCCAGCAGTTTATCTGCGGGAATCTCCTACGAGCAGTACTTC. Translation gives CASSLSAGISYEQYF. The rearrangement uses TRBV27 and TRBJ2-7, with D tentatively TRBD2 (6 bases). Trimming removed 0 bases from V and 0 bases from J, with 9 bases in between. The CDR3 totals 15 residues. Looked up from germline, CDR1 is MNHEY and CDR2 is SMNVEV (reference sequence).

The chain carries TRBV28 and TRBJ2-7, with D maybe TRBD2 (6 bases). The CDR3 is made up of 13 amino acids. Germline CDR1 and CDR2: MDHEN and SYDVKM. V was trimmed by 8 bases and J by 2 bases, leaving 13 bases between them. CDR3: CASLGLFPYEQYF. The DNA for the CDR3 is TGTGCCAGCTTGGGACTTTTTCCCTACGAGCAGTACTTC. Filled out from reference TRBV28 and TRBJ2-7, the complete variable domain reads DVKVTQSSRYLVKRTGEKVFLECVQDMDHENMFWYRQDPGLGLRLIYFSYDVKMKEKGDIPEGYSVSREKKERFSLILESASTNQTSMYLCASLGLFPYEQYFGPGTRLTVT.

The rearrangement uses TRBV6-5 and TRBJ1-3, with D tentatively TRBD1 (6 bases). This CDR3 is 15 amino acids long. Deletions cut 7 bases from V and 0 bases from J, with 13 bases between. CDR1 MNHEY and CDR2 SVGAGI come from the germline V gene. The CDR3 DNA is TGTGCCAGCATCTTGGACAGAAGCTCTGGAAACACCATATATTTT. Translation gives CASILDRSSGNTIYF.

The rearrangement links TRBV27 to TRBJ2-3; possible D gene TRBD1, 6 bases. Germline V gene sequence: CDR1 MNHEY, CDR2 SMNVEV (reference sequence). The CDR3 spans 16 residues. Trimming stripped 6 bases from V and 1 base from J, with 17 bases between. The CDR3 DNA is TGTGCCAGCAGCTATTCCGGGACATCCGGCACAGATACGCAGTATTTT. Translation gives CASSYSGTSGTDTQYF.

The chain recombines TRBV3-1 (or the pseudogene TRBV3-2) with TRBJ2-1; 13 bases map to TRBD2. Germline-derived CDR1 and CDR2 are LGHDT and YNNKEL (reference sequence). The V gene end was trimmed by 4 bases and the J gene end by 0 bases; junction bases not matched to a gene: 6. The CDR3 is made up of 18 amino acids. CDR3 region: CASSPGLAGVSSYNEQFF. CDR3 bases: TGTGCCAGCAGCCCCGGACTAGCGGGGGTAAGCTCCTACAATGAGCAGTTCTTC.

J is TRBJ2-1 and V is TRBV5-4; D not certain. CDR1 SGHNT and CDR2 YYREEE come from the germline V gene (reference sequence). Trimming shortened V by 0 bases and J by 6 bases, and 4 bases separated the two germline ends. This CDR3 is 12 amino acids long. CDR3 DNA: TGTGCCAGCAGCTTGGACTTCAATGAGCAGTTCTTC. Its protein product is CASSLDFNEQFF.

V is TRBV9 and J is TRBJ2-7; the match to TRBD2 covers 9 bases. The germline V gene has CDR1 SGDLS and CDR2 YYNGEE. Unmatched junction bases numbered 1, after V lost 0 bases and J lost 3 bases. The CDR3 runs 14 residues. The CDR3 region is CASSVGSGSYEQYF. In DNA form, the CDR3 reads TGTGCCAGCAGCGTAGGTAGCGGGAGCTACGAGCAGTACTTC.